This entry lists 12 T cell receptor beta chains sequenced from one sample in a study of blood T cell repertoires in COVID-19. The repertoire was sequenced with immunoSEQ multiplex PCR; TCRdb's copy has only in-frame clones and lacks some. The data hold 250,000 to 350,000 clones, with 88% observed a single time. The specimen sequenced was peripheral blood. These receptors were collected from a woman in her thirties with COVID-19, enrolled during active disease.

The CDR3 loop is CASSYWTSGTQETQYF. Here the CDR3 DNA reads TGTGCCAGCAGTTACTGGACTAGCGGGACACAAGAGACCCAGTACTTC. The J gene is TRBJ2-5, the V gene TRBV6-2 or TRBV6-3; 12 nucleotides match TRBD2. CDR1 and CDR2 from the germline V gene are MNHEY and SVGEGT. J was trimmed by 2 bases and V by 1 base; bases with no gene match: 2. The CDR3 totals 16 residues.

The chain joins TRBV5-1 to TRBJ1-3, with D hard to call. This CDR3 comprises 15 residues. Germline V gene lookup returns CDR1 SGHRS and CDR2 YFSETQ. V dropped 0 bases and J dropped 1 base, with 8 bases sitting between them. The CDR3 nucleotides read TGCGCCAGCAGCTTGGAAGCAGGATCTGGAAACACCATATATTTT. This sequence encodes CASSLEAGSGNTIYF.

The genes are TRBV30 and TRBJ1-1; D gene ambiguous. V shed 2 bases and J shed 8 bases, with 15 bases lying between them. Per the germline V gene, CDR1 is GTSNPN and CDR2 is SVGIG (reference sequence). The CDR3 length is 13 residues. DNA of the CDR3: TGTGCCTGGAGTAACGGCGGTACACTCGAAGCTTTCTTT. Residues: CAWSNGGTLEAFF.

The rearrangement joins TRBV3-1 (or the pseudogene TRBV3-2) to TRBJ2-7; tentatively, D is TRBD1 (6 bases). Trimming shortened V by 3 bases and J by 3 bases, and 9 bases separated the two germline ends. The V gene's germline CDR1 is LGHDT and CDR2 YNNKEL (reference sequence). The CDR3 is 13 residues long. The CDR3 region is CASSHGGGYEQYF. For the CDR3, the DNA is TGTGCCAGCAGCCATGGGGGCGGCTACGAGCAGTACTTC.

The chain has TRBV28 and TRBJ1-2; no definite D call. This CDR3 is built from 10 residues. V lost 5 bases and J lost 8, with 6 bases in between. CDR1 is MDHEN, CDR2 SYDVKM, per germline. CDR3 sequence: CASSRGGYTF. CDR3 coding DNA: TGTGCCAGCAGTCGAGGGGGCTACACCTTC.

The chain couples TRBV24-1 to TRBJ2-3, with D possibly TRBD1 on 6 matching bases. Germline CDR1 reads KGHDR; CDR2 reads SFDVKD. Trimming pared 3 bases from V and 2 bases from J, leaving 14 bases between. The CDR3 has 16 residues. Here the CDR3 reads CATSDPTGYLTDTQYF. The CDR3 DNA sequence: TGTGCCACCAGTGATCCGACAGGATACCTCACAGATACGCAGTATTTT.

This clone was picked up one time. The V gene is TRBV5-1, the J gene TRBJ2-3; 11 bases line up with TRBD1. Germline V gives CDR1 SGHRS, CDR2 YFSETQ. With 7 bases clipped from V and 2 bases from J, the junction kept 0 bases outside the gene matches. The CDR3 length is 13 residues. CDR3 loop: CASGQGATDTQYF. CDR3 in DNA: TGCGCCAGCGGACAGGGGGCCACAGATACGCAGTATTTT.

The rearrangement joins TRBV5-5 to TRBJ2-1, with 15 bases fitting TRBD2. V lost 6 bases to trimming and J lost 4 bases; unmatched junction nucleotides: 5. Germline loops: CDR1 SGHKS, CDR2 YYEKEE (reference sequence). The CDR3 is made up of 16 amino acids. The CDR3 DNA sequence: TGTGCCAGCACCCGGACTAGCGGGAGGGATTACAATGAGCAGTTCTTC. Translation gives CASTRTSGRDYNEQFF. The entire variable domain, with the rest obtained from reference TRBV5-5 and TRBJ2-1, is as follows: DAGVTQSPTHLIKTRGQQVTLRCSPISGHKSVSWYQQVLGQGPQFIFQYYEKEERGRGNFPDRFSARQFPNYSSELNVNALLLGDSALYLCASTRTSGRDYNEQFFGPGTRLTVL.

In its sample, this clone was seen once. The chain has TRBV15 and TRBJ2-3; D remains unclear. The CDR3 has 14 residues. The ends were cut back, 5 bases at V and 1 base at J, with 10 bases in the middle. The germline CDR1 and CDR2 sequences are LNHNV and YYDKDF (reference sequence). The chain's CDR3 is CATSPRVRTDTQYF. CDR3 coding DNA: TGTGCCACCAGCCCCCGGGTGCGCACAGATACGCAGTATTTT.

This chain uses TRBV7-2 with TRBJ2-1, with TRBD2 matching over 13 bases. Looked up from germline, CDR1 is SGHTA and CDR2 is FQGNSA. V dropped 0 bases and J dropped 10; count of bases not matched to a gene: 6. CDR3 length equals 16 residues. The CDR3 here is CASSLARLAGGREQFF. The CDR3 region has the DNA TGTGCCAGCAGCTTAGCTCGACTAGCGGGAGGAAGAGAGCAGTTCTTC.

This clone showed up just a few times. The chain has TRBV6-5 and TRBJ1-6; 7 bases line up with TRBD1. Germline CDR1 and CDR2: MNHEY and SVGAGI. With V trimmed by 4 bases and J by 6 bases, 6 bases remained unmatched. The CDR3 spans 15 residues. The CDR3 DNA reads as TGTGCCAGCAGTTCGACAGGGCTCTCTAATTCACCCCTCCACTTT. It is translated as CASSSTGLSNSPLHF.

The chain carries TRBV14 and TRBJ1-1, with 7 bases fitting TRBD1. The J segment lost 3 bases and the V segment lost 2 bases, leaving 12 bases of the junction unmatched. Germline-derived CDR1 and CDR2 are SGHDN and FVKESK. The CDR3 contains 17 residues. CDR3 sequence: CASSQISPGQIYTEAFF. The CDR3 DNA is TGTGCCAGCAGCCAAATCAGCCCGGGACAGATCTACACTGAAGCTTTCTTT. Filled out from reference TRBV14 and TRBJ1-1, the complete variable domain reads EAGVTQFPSHSVIEKGQTVTLRCDPISGHDNLYWYRRVMGKEIKFLLHFVKESKQDESGMPNNRFLAERTGGTYSTLKVQPAELEDSGVYFCASSQISPGQIYTEAFFGQGTRLTVV.